The clone carrying this T cell receptor (beta chain) was detected a few times. Antigen specificity is unknown. V trimming: 1 base; J trimming: 4 bases; junction bases outside the gene matches: 3. This CDR3 is built from 14 residues. From germline, CDR1 is SGHTA and CDR2 FQGNSA. MiXCR was run by TCRdb on the reads, yielding one entry per CDR3 protein. The repertoire consists of some 450,000 distinct CDR3 sequences, with about 33% occurring once and the leading ten covering around 13%. The data derive from a study of T cell repertoires in cytomegalovirus infection. At the level of the study: Based on public TCR beta signatures, there were indications of CMV infection and of a matching HLA type. Regarding the study as a whole: Summed frequency of shared TCR beta families picked out CMV carriers who also had the relevant HLA. HLA-C-restricted CMV-specific TCR beta clonotypes were dominant in the ex vivo response.

The sample was PBMCs. The TCR was taken from a human donor in good health (CMV status not recorded). Some clones in this sample may be carry-over from other donors' samples. This chain joins TRBV7-2 and TRBJ1-2; 7 bases fit TRBD1. CDR3 amino acids: CASSLVQGSYGYTF. The CDR3 DNA reads TGTGCCAGCAGCTTAGTACAGGGGAGCTATGGCTACACCTTC.